This TCR beta chain originates from a study of T cell repertoires in cytomegalovirus infection. For the study at large: Public TCR beta signatures indicated both CMV infection and matching HLA type.

This clonotype showed up just a few times. Its antigen is currently unknown. V gave up 0 bases and J gave up 1 base, with 6 bases separating them. The CDR3 length is 14 residues. MiXCR, run by TCRdb on the reads, gives a single entry per CDR3 protein. The data hold approximately 170,000 distinct CDR3 sequences, with around an eighth observed a single time. Whole-study findings and limits: Carriers of CMV plus the relevant HLA were identified by cumulative public TCR beta family frequency. CMV-specific TCR beta clonotypes restricted by HLA-C were the ones dominating the ex vivo response.

The chain recombines TRBV23-1 with TRBJ1-1, with D unresolved. TRBV23-1 is assigned to the ORF class and has an uncertain function. Sample: PBMCs. This TCR was recovered from a human donor in good health (CMV status not recorded). Some clones in this sample may be carry-over from other donors' samples. The CDR3 DNA reads as TGCGCCAGCAGTCAATCTCAAGAGAACACTGAAGCTTTCTTT. Its protein is CASSQSQENTEAFF.